This T cell receptor beta chain was captured by sequencing in a study of Ad26.COV2.S vaccination and SARS-CoV-2 variants. In the study overall: In the study, Ad26.COV2.S was injected intramuscularly once, or twice 56 days apart.

Study results and limitations: There was a possibility that the TCR breadth and depth analyses underestimated total T cell responses. Reportedly, spike-specific CD8+ and CD4+ T cell responses achieved substantial breadth once vaccination had taken place.

Worth noting for this clone: As yet, its antigen is unknown.

The table came from immunoSEQ multiplex PCR; TCRdb's copy has only in-frame clones and leaves some out. The top ten clones hold less than 4% of a sample with approximately 340,000 clones, 80% to 90% of them seen once. Treatment described: around 19 received Ad26.COV2.S at low or high dose, single or two shots; 5 received placebo; per-sample allocation not given. The samples were gathered on day 63 after the first injection of vaccine or placebo. The germline gives CDR1 SGHAT, CDR2 FQNNGV. The CDR3 contains 13 residues. V was trimmed by 4 bases and J by 1 base, leaving 7 bases between them. This TCR came from a person aged 18 to 59 who received the Ad26.COV2.S COVID-19 vaccine or a placebo. The starting material was peripheral blood, obtained in a trial of Ad26.COV2.S vaccine versus placebo. The rearrangement uses TRBV11-2 and TRBJ1-1, with D hard to call. Here the CDR3 reads CASSYDPNTEAFF. CDR3 DNA sequence: TGTGCCAGCAGCTATGACCCGAACACTGAAGCTTTCTTT.